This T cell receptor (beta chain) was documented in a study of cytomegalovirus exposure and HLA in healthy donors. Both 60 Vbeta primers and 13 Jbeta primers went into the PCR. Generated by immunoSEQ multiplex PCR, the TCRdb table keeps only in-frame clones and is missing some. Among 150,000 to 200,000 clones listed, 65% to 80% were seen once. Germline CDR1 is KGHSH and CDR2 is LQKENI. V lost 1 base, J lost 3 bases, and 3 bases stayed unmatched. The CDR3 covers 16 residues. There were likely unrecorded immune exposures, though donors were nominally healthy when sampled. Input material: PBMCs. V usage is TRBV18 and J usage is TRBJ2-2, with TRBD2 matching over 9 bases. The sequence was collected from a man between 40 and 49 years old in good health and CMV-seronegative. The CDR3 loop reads CASSPLAGDHTGELFF. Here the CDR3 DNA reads TGTGCCAGCTCACCACTAGCGGGAGATCACACCGGGGAGCTGTTTTTT.